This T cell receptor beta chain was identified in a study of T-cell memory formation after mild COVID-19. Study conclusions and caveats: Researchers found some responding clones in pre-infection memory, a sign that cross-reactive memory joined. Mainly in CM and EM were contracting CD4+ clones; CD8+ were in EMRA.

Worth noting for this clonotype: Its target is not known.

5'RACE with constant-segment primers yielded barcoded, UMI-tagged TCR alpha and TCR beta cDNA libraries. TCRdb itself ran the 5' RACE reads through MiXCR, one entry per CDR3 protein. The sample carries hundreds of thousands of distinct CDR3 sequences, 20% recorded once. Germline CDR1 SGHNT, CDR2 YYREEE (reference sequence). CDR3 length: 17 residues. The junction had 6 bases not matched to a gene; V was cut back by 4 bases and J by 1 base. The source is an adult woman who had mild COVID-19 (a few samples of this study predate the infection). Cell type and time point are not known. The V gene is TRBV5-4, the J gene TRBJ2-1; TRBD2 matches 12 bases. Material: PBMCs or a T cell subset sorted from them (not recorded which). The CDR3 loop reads CASSRGLAGTSYNEQFF. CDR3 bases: TGTGCCAGCAGCCGCGGACTAGCGGGAACATCCTACAATGAGCAGTTCTTC.